This T cell receptor (beta chain) was sequenced during a study of CD8 T cells in Susac syndrome. In germline, CDR1 is SNHLY, CDR2 FYNNEI. Trimming left V 6 bases short and J 1 base short, with 15 bases between. The CDR3 loop spans 15 amino acids. The authors reverse transcribed about 0.45 to 1 ug RNA with random hexamers. One entry per CDR3 protein, called by TCRdb with MiXCR from the immunoSEQ multiplex PCR reads. The sample lists approximately 130,000 distinct CDR3 sequences, around nine tenths seen once, with under 0.25% in the top ten. The clonotype was recovered from a human donor with multiple sclerosis. V and J are TRBV2 and TRBJ2-5; D not certain. The sample was CD8+ T cells from PBMCs. The CDR3 here is CASSPSGLSQETQYF. DNA for the CDR3: TGTGCCAGCAGCCCATCGGGTCTGTCCCAAGAGACCCAGTACTTC.